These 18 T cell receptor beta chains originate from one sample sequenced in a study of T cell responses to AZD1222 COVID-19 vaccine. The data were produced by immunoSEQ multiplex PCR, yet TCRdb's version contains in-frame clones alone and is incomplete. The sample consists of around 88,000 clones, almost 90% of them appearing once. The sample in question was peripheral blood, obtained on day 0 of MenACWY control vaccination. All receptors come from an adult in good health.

CDR3 DNA sequence: TGCGCCAGCAGCTTGGACAGCGCAAACTATGGCTACACCTTC. It codes for CASSLDSANYGYTF. The chain has TRBV5-1 and TRBJ1-2; D is unclear. CDR3 size: 14 residues. The V gene's germline CDR1 is SGHRS and CDR2 YFSETQ. V gave up 0 bases and J gave up 2 bases, with 8 bases separating them.

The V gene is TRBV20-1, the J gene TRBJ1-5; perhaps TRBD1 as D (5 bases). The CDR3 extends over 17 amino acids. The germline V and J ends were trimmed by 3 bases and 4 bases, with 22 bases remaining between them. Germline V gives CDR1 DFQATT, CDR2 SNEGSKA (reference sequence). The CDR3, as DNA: TGCAGTGCTAGTCGTGAGTACAGGCCAAACCTTAATCAGCCCCAGCATTTT. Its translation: CSASREYRPNLNQPQHF.

For the CDR3, the DNA is TGTGCCAGCAGCTCCCTAGCGGGGGGGGATACGCAGTATTTT. It encodes CASSSLAGGDTQYF. The chain carries TRBV7-2 and TRBJ2-3; 12 bases line up with TRBD2. The CDR3 contains 14 residues. CDR1 and CDR2 (germline): SGHTA, FQGNSA. J lost 6 bases, V lost 4 bases, and 2 bases had no gene match.

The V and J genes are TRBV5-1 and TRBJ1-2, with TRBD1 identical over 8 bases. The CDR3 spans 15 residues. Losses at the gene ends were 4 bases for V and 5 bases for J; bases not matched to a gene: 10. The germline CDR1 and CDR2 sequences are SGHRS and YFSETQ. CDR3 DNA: TGCGCCAGCAGCACAGGACAGGGCGGTTCATATGGCTACACCTTC. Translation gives CASSTGQGGSYGYTF.

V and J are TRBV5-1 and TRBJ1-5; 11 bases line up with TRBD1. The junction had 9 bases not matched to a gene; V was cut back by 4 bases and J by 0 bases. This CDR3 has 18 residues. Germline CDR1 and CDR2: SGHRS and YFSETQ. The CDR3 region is CASSPGTGGPSSNQPQHF. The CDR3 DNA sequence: TGCGCCAGCAGCCCCGGGACAGGGGGACCCTCTAGCAATCAGCCCCAGCATTTT. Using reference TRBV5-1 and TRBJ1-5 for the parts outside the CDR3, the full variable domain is KAGVTQTPRYLIKTRGQQVTLSCSPISGHRSVSWYQQTPGQGLQFLFEYFSETQRNKGNFPGRFSGRQFSNSRSEMNVSTLELGDSALYLCASSPGTGGPSSNQPQHFGDGTRLSIL.

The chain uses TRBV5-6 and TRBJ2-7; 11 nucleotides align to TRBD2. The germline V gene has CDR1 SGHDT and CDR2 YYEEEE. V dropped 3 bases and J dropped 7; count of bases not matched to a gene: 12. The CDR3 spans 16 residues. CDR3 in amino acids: CASSSEGLAVVREQYF. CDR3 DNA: TGTGCCAGCAGCTCCGAGGGACTAGCGGTTGTTAGGGAGCAGTACTTC.

The CDR3 nucleotides read TGTGCCAGCAGCGTAGACCAGGTCAACACTGAAGCTTTCTTT. This translates into CASSVDQVNTEAFF. This chain uses TRBV9 with TRBJ1-1; the D is unclear. Trimming removed 0 bases at V and 2 bases at J, with 8 bases between. Per the germline V gene, CDR1 is SGDLS and CDR2 is YYNGEE. The CDR3 loop spans 14 amino acids.

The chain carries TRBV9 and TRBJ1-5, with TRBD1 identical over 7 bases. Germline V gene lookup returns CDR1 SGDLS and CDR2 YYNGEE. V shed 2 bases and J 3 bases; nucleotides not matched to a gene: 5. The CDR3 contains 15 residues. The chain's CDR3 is CASSVGTVHNQPQHF. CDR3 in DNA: TGTGCCAGCAGCGTCGGGACAGTACACAATCAGCCCCAGCATTTT.

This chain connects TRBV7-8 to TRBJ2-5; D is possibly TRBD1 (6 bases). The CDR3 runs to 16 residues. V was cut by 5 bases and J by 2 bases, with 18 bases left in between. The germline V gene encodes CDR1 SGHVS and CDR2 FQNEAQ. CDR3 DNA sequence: TGTGCCAGCAGCCGAACCGGGGACACAGGTCAAGAGACCCAGTACTTC. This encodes CASSRTGDTGQETQYF.

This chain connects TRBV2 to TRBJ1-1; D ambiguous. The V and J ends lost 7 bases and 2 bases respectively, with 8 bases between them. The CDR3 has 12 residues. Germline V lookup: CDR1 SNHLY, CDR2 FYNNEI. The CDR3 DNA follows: TGTGCCAGCAAGTCGTACAACACTGAAGCTTTCTTT. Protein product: CASKSYNTEAFF.

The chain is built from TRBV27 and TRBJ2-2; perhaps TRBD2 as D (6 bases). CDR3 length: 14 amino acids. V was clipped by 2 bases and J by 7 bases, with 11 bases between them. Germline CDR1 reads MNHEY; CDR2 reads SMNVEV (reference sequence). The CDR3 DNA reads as TGTGCCAGCAGTTTAAATCGGGGGAACGGGGAGCTGTTTTTT. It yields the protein CASSLNRGNGELFF.

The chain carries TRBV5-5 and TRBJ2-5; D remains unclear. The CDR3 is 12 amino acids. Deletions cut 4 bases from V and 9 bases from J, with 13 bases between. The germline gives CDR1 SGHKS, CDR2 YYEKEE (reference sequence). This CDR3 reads CASSPGPLAQYF. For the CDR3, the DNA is TGTGCCAGCAGCCCCGGGCCCTTGGCCCAGTACTTC.

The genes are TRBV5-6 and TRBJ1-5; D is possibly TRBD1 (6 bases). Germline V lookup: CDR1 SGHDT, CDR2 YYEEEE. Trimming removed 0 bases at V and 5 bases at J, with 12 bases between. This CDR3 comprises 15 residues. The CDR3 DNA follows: TGTGCCAGCAGCTTGGTGGGGGCAGGTGATCAGCCCCAGCATTTT. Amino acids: CASSLVGAGDQPQHF. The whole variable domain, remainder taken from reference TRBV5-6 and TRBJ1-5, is DAGVTQSPTHLIKTRGQQVTLRCSPKSGHDTVSWYQQALGQGPQFIFQYYEEEERQRGNFPDRFSGHQFPNYSSELNVNALLLGDSALYLCASSLVGAGDQPQHFGDGTRLSIL.

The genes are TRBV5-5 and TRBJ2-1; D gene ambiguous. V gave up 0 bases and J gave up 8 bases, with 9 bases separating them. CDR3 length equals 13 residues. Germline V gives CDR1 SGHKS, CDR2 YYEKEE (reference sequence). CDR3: CASSLERGDEQFF. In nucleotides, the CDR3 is TGTGCCAGCAGCTTGGAAAGAGGAGATGAGCAGTTCTTC. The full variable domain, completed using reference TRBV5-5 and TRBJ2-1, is DAGVTQSPTHLIKTRGQQVTLRCSPISGHKSVSWYQQVLGQGPQFIFQYYEKEERGRGNFPDRFSARQFPNYSSELNVNALLLGDSALYLCASSLERGDEQFFGPGTRLTVL.

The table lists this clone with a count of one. CDR3 amino acids: CSASQQGREKLFF. The CDR3 nucleotides are TGCAGTGCTAGTCAGCAGGGTCGCGAAAAACTGTTTTTT. The genes are TRBV20-1 and TRBJ1-4; D possibly corresponds to TRBD1 (5 bases). Germline CDR1 is DFQATT and CDR2 is SNEGSKA (reference sequence). V lost 3 bases, J lost 8 bases, and 13 bases lay in between. The CDR3 loop spans 13 amino acids.

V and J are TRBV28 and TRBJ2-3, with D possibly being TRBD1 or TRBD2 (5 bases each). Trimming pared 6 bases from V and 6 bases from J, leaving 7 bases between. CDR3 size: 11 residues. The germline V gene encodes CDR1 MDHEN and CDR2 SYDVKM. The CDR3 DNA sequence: TGTGCCAGCAGCGGGGCTGATACGCAGTATTTT. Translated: CASSGADTQYF.

CDR3: CASSRDRSSGNTIYF. The CDR3 DNA is TGTGCCAGCAGTCGCGACAGGAGCTCTGGAAACACCATATATTTT. The chain combines TRBV2 with TRBJ1-3; D is possibly TRBD1 (6 bases). This CDR3 contains 15 residues. Trimming pared 5 bases from V and 0 bases from J, leaving 11 bases between. Germline V CDR1 and CDR2: SNHLY, FYNNEI.

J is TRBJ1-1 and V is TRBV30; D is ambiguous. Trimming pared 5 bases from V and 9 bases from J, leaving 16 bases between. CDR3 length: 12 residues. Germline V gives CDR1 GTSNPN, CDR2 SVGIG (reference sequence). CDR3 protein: CAWEEGPGKAFF. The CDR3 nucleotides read TGTGCCTGGGAGGAAGGACCCGGGAAAGCTTTCTTT.